This T cell receptor (beta chain) stems from a study of blood T cell repertoires in COVID-19. On the study more broadly: The cDNA or gDNA used as material had been derived from T cells, B-cell-depleted T cells, or PBMCs.

Per germline, CDR1 LNHNV and CDR2 YYDKDF (reference sequence). With V trimmed by 0 bases and J by 0 bases, 2 bases remained unmatched. The CDR3 is 16 residues long. Original data processing: From reference gene primer amplification, estimates of nucleated cell counts were derived. TCRdb's copy holds only in-frame clones and misses some; the assay was immunoSEQ multiplex PCR. Clone size and V and J calls were adopted from that table, with D and trimming inferred from the DNA. The table shows just over 70,000 clones, with 80% occurring only once. This clone was found a few times. This TCR derives from a man between 65 and 85 years old who had recovered from COVID-19. The rearrangement joins TRBV15 to TRBJ1-5; 7 bases are shared with TRBD1. Sequences were obtained from peripheral blood. Here the CDR3 reads CATSRDRGFSNQPQHF. CDR3 in DNA: TGTGCCACCAGCAGAGACAGGGGGTTTAGCAATCAGCCCCAGCATTTT.